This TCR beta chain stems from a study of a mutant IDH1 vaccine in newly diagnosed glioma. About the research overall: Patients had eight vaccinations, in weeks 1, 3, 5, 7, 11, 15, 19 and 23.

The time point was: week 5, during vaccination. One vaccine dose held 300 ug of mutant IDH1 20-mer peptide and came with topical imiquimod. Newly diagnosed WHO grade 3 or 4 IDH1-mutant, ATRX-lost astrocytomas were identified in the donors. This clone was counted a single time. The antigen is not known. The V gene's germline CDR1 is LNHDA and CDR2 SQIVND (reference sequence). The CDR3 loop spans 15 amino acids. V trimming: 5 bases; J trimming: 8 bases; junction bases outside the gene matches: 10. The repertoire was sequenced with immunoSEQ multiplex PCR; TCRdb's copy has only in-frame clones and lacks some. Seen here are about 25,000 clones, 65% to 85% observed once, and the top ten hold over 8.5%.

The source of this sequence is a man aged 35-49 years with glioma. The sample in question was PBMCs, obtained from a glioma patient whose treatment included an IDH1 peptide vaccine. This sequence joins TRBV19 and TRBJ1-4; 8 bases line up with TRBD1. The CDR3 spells CASSLETGGSEKLFF. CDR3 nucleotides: TGTGCCAGTAGTCTCGAAACAGGGGGATCAGAAAAACTGTTTTTT.